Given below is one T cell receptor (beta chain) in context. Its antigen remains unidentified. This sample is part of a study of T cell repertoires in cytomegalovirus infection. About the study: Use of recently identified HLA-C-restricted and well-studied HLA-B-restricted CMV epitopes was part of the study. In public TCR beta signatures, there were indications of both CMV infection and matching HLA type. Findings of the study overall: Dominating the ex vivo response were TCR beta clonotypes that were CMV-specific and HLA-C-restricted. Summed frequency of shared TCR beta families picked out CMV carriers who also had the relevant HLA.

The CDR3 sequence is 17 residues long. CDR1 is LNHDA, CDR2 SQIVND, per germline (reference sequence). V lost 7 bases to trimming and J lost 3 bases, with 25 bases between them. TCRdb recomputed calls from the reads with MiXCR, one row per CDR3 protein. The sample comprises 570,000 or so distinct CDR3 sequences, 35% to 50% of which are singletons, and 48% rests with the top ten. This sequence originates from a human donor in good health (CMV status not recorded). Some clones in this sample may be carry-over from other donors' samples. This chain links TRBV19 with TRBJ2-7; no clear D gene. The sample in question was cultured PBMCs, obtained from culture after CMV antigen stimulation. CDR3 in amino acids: CASKLHHQVSPLYEQYF. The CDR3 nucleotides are TGTGCCAGTAAATTGCACCACCAAGTTTCACCACTCTACGAGCAGTACTTC.